This TCR beta chain emerged from a study of radiation and T cells in renal cell carcinoma. Turning to the study itself: Nephrectomy followed 15 Gy stereotactic body radiation by 4 weeks. General observations from the study: From baseline, blood top tumor clonotypes peaked at 2 weeks post-radiation.

V gave up 1 base and J gave up 2 bases, with 20 bases separating them. This CDR3 spans 18 amino acids. Germline CDR1 reads SGHVS; CDR2 reads FQNEAQ. Time point reported: blood 2 weeks post-SBRT. Treatment in this sample: 15 Gy SBRT to primary tumor, nephrectomy 4 weeks later. Radiation-treated patients gave blood at baseline, week 2 and week 4. Details on this clone: Its antigen is not known.

TCRdb's table, derived via immunoSEQ multiplex PCR, lists solely in-frame clones and lacks some. This table has about 120,000 clones, around 85% appearing once. This rearrangement joins TRBV7-8 to TRBJ1-1; D remains ambiguous. The specimen comprised blood, sampled from a patient whose treatment included radiotherapy and nephrectomy. The sequence derives from a man between 45 and 60 years old with renal cell carcinoma. Here the CDR3 DNA reads TGTGCCAGCAGCTTAGGGTTTGGGTTGGCAGCTATAAACACTGAAGCTTTCTTT. Translated: CASSLGFGLAAINTEAFF.